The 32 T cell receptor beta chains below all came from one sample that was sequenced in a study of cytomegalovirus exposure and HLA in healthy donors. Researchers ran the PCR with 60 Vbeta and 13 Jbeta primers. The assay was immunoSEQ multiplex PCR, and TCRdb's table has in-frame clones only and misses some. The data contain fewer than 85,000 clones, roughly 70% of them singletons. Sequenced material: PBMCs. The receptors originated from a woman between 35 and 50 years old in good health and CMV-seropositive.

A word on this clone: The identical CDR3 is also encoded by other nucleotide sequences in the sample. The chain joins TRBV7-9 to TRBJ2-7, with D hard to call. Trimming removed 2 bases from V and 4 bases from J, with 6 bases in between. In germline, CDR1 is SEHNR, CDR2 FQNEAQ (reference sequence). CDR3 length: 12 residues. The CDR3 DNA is TGTGCCAGCAGCTTAACCGGGTACGAGCAGTACTTC. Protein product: CASSLTGYEQYF.

The CDR3 DNA reads as TGTGCCAGCAGCTTCGGGACAGAAAATCAGCCCCAGCATTTT. Residues: CASSFGTENQPQHF. The gene calls are TRBV7-9 and TRBJ1-5; TRBD1 matches 7 bases. Trimming removed 3 bases from V and 4 bases from J; junction bases left unmatched: 3. This CDR3 is 14 amino acids long. CDR1 SEHNR and CDR2 FQNEAQ come from the germline V gene (reference sequence).

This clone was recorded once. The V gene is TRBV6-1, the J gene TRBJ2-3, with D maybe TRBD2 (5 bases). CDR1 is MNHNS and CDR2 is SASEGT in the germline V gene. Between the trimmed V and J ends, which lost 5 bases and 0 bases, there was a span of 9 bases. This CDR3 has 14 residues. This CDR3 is CASSPSYSTDTQYF. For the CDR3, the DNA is TGTGCCAGCAGTCCTAGCTATAGCACAGATACGCAGTATTTT.

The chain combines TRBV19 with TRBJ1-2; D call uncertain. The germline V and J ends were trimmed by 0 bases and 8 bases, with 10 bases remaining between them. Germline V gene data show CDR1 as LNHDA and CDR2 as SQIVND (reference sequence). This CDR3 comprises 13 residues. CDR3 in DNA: TGTGCCAGTAGTATAGATCCGGGAGGCGGCTACACCTTC. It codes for CASSIDPGGGYTF.

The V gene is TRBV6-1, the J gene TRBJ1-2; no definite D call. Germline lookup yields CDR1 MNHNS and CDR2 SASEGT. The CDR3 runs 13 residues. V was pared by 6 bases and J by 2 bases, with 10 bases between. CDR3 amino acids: CASRETENYGYTF. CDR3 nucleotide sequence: TGTGCCAGCAGGGAAACGGAGAACTATGGCTACACCTTC.

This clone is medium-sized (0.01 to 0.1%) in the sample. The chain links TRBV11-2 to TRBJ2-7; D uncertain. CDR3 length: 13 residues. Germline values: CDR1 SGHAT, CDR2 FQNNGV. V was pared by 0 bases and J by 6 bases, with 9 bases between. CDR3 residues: CASSLEVTGEQYF. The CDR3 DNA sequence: TGTGCCAGCAGCTTAGAGGTGACTGGCGAGCAGTACTTC.

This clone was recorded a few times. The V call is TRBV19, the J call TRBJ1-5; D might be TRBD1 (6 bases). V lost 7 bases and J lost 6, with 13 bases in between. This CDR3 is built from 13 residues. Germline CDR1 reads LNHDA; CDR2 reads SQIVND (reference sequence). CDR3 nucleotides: TGTGCCAGTACTGACAGGTCGGGTCAGCCCCAGCATTTT. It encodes CASTDRSGQPQHF.

The CDR3: CASSQERVVSSYEQYF. The CDR3 nucleotides read TGCGCCAGCAGCCAAGAACGGGTAGTATCCTCCTACGAGCAGTACTTC. This chain uses TRBV4-1 with TRBJ2-7; D not certain. V lost 0 bases and J 0 bases, leaving 12 bases between the germline ends. Germline CDR1 reads MGHRA; CDR2 reads YSYEKL. The CDR3 is 16 residues long.

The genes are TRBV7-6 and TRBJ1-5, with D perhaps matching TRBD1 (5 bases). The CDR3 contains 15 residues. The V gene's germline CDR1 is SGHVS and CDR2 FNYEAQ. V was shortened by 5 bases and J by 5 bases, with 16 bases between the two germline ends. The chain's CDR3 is CASSPVAGRDQPQHF. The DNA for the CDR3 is TGTGCCAGCAGCCCTGTAGCAGGGAGGGATCAGCCCCAGCATTTT.

CDR3 coding DNA: TGTGCCAGCAGTGAAGCAAGGGCAGGGGGTGGCTACACCTTC. Amino acid sequence: CASSEARAGGGYTF. This chain links TRBV6-1 with TRBJ1-2; 7 bases are shared with TRBD1. CDR1 and CDR2 from the germline V gene are MNHNS and SASEGT. This CDR3 spans 14 amino acids. V lost 0 bases to trimming and J lost 7 bases; unmatched junction nucleotides: 5.

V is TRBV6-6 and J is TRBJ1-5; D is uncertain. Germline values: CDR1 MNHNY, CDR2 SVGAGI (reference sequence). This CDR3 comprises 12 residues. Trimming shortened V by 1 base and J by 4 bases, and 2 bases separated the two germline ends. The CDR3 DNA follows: TGTGCCAGCAGTTACTTAAATCAGCCCCAGCATTTT. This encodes CASSYLNQPQHF.

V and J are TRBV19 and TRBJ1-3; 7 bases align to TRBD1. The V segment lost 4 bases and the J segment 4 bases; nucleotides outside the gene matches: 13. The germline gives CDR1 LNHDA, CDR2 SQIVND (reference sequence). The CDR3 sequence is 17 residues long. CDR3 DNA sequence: TGTGCCAGTAGTAAAGGGCGGTCCAGGGGGGCAGGAAACACCATATATTTT. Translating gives CASSKGRSRGAGNTIYF. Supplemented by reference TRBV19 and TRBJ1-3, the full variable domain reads DGGITQSPKYLFRKEGQNVTLSCEQNLNHDAMYWYRQDPGQGLRLIYYSQIVNDFQKGDIAEGYSVSREKKESFPLTVTSAQKNPTAFYLCASSKGRSRGAGNTIYFGEGSWLTVV.

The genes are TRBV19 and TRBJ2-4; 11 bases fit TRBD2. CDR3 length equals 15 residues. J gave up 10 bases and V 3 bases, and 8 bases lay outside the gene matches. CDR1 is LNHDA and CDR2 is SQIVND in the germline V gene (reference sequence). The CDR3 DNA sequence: TGTGCCAGTAGTATTGATAGCGGGGGGGCAGTGATTCAGTACTTC. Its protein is CASSIDSGGAVIQYF. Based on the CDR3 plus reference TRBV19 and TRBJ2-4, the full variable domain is DGGITQSPKYLFRKEGQNVTLSCEQNLNHDAMYWYRQDPGQGLRLIYYSQIVNDFQKGDIAEGYSVSREKKESFPLTVTSAQKNPTAFYLCASSIDSGGAVIQYFGAGTRLSVL.

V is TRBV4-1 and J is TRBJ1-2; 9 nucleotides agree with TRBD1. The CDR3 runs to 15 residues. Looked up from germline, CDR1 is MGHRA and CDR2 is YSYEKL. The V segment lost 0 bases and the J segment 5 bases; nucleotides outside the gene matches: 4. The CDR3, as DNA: TGCGCCAGCAGCCAAGAGGGACAGGGTCTGTATGGCTACACCTTC. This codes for CASSQEGQGLYGYTF.

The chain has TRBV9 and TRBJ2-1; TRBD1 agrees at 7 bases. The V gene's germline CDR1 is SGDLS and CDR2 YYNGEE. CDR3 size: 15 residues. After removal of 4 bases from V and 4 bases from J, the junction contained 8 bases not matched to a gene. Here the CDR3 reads CASSPRGQEYNEQFF. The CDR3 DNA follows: TGTGCCAGCAGCCCTAGAGGACAGGAGTACAATGAGCAGTTCTTC.

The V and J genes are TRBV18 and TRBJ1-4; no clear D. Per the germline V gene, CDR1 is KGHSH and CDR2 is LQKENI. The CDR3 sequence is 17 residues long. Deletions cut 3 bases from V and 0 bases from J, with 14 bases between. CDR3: CASSPMVRESTNEKLFF. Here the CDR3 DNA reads TGTGCCAGCTCACCGATGGTGCGGGAGTCAACTAATGAAAAACTGTTTTTT. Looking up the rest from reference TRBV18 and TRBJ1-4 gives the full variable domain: NAGVMQNPRHLVRRRGQEARLRCSPMKGHSHVYWYRQLPEEGLKFMVYLQKENIIDESGMPKERFSAEFPKEGPSILRIQQVVRGDSAAYFCASSPMVRESTNEKLFFGSGTQLSVL.

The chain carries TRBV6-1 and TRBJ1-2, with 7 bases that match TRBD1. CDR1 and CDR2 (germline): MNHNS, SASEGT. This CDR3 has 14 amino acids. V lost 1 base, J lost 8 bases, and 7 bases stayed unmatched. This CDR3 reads CASSEVDRVGGYTF. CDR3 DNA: TGTGCCAGCAGTGAAGTCGACAGGGTTGGCGGCTACACCTTC.

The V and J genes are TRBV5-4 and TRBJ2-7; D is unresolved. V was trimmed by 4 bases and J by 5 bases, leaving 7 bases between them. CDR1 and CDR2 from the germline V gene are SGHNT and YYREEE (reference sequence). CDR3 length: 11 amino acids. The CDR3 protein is CASSQQHEQYF. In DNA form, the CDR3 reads TGTGCCAGCAGCCAACAGCACGAGCAGTACTTC.

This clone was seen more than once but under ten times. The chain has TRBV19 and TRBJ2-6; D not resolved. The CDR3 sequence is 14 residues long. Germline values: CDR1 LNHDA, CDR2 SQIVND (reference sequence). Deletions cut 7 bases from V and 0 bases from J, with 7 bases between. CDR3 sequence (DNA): TGTGCCAGTACAGGCGACTCTGGGGCCAACGTCCTGACTTTC. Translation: CASTGDSGANVLTF.

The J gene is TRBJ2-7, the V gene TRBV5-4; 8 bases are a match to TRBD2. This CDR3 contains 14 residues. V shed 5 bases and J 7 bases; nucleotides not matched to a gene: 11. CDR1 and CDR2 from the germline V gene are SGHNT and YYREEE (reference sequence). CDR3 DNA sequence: TGTGCCAGCAGTAGGACCGGGACTAGTAATGAGCAGTACTTC. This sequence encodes CASSRTGTSNEQYF.

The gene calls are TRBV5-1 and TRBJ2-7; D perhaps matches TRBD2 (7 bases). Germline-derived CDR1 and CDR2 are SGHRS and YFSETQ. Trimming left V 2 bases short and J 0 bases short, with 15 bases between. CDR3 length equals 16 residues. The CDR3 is CASSLEGGASSYEQYF. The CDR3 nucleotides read TGCGCCAGCAGCTTAGAAGGGGGGGCCTCCTCCTACGAGCAGTACTTC.

The CDR3 DNA sequence: TGTGCCAGCCCCAAGGGGATGGACACTGAAGCTTTCTTT. This codes for CASPKGMDTEAFF. J is TRBJ1-1 and V is TRBV6-4, with a weak D call TRBD1 (5 bases). CDR3 length equals 13 residues. Germline values: CDR1 MRHNA, CDR2 SNTAGT. Trimming stripped 8 bases from V and 3 bases from J, with 13 bases between.

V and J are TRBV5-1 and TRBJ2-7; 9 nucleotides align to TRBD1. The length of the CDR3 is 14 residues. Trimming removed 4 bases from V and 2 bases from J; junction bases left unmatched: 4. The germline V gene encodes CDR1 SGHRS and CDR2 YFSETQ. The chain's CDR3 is CASSADRGPYEQYF. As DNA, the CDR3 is TGCGCCAGCAGCGCGGACAGGGGTCCCTACGAGCAGTACTTC.

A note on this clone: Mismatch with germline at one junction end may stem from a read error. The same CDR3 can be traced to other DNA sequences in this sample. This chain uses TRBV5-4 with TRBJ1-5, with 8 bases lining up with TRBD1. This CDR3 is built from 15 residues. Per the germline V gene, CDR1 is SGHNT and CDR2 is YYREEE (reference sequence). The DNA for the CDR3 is TGTGCCAGCAGCTTGGCTCCAGGGGGCAACCAGCCCCAGCATTTT. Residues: CASSLAPGGNQPQHF.

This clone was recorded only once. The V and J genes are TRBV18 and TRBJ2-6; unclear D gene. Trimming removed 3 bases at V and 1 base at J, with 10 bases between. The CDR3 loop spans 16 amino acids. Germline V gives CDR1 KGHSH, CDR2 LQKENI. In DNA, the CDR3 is TGTGCCAGCTCACCCTTGCAGGAATCTGGGGCCAACGTCCTGACTTTC. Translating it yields CASSPLQESGANVLTF.

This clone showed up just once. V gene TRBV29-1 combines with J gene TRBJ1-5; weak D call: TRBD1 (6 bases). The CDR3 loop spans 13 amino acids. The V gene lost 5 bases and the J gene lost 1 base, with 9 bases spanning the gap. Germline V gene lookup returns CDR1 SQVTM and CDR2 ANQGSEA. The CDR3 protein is CSVKGESNQPQHF. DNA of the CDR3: TGCAGCGTTAAGGGGGAAAGCAATCAGCCCCAGCATTTT.

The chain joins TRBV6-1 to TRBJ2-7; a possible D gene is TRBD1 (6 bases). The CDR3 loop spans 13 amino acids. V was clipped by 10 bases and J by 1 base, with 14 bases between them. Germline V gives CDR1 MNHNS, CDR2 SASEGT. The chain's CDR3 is CATQGLISYEQYF. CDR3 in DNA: TGTGCCACCCAGGGGCTTATTTCCTACGAGCAGTACTTC.

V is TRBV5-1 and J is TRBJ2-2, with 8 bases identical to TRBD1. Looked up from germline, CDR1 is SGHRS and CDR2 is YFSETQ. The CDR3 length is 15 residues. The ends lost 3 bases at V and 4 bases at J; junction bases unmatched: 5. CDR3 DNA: TGCGCCAGCAGCTCTTCTACAGGGGGCACCGGGGAGCTGTTTTTT. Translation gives CASSSSTGGTGELFF.

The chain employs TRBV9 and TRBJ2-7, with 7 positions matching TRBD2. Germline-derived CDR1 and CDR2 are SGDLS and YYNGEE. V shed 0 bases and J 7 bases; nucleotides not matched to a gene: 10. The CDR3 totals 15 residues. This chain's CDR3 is CASSVGPFPGGEQYF. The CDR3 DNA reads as TGTGCCAGCAGCGTAGGCCCATTTCCCGGGGGGGAGCAGTACTTC.

The CDR3 DNA is TGCGCCAGCAGTCCCTCCGGCACAGATACGCAGTATTTT. Encoded protein: CASSPSGTDTQYF. V and J are TRBV5-1 and TRBJ2-3; no clear D. V lost 5 bases, J lost 1 base, and 8 bases lay in between. The CDR3 has 13 residues. Germline V CDR1 and CDR2: SGHRS, YFSETQ.

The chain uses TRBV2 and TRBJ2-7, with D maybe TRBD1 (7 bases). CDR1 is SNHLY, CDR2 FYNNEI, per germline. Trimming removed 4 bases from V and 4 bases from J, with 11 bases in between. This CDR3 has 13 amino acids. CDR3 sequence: CASSGAGGYEQYF. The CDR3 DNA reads TGTGCCAGCAGTGGGGCAGGGGGGTACGAGCAGTACTTC.

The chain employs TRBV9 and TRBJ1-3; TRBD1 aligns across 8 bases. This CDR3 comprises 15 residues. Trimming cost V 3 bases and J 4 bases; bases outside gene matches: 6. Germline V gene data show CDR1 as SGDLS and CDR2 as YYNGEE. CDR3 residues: CASSDETGVGNTIYF. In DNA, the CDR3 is TGTGCCAGCAGCGATGAGACAGGGGTCGGAAACACCATATATTTT.